These 31 T cell receptor beta chains were all obtained from the same sample, sequenced in a study of T cells in Graves' hyperthyroidism and ophthalmopathy (dated by TCRdb to between 2018 and 2021). The library was obtained by multiplex PCR. The sequencing machine was an Illumina HiSeq 2000. Amplification of TCR beta CDR3 regions was carried out from RNA transcripts. A first-round RT-PCR of the TCR CDR3 used the HTBI primer set with the Qiagen OneStep RT-PCR kit. The public reads were run again by TCRdb, first through fastp at Q25 and then through MiXCR, and only productive beta chains were kept. Records with the same CDR3 protein are collapsed into one entry carrying the most frequent genes and DNA. The sample profile shows roughly 500,000 distinct CDR3 sequences; around 45% of them were found once. Around 20% of the sample is taken by the ten largest. Material for sequencing was peripheral blood or thyroid tissue (not recorded which). The receptors were sampled from an adult woman with Graves' disease, either hyperthyroidism or ophthalmopathy (not recorded which).

The V call is TRBV2, the J call TRBJ1-5; D gene unclear. Germline-derived CDR1 and CDR2 are SNHLY and FYNNEI. With 6 bases removed from V and 8 bases from J, the gap between germline ends came to 11 bases. The length of the CDR3 is 12 residues. CDR3 coding DNA: TGTGCCAGCAGAGACATCGGGAAGCCCCAGCATTTT. Translation gives CASRDIGKPQHF.

The V and J genes are TRBV20-1 and TRBJ2-7; 15 bases agree with TRBD2. This CDR3 has 16 residues. Germline assignment: CDR1 DFQATT and CDR2 SNEGSKA (reference sequence). Unmatched junction bases numbered 7, after V lost 3 bases and J lost 4 bases. The CDR3 here is CSARSVGLAGGYEQYF. For the CDR3, the DNA is TGCAGTGCTAGGAGTGTAGGACTAGCGGGAGGGTACGAGCAGTACTTC.

The chain combines TRBV15 with TRBJ1-2, with D possibly matching TRBD1 (6 bases). This CDR3 spans 16 amino acids. The V and J ends lost 2 bases and 2 bases respectively, with 15 bases between them. Germline V CDR1 and CDR2: LNHNV, YYDKDF (reference sequence). CDR3 sequence (DNA): TGTGCCACCAGCAGATCCCCGACAGGCCGAAACTATGGCTACACCTTC. Protein sequence: CATSRSPTGRNYGYTF.

The CDR3 DNA reads as TGTGCCATCAGTGAGCCACTCCGCGGCGAGCAGTACTTC. It specifies CAISEPLRGEQYF. The chain combines TRBV10-3 with TRBJ2-7; D not certain. V shed 2 bases and J shed 6 bases, with 11 bases lying between them. The CDR3 length is 13 residues. Germline V gene sequence: CDR1 ENHRY, CDR2 SYGVKD.

V and J are TRBV29-1 and TRBJ2-7; the D gene is possibly TRBD2 (6 bases). Germline V gives CDR1 SQVTM, CDR2 ANQGSEA. V lost 7 bases to trimming and J lost 7 bases, with 26 bases between them. CDR3 length: 15 residues. DNA of the CDR3: TGCAGCGCCAGGTCGATGGGGGGTTCCTTTGGGGAGCAGTACTTC. It is translated as CSARSMGGSFGEQYF.

This clonotype was recorded a few times. J is TRBJ1-1 and V is TRBV10-3, with D uncertain. Germline assignment: CDR1 ENHRY and CDR2 SYGVKD. Trimming removed 6 bases at V and 8 bases at J, with 16 bases between. This CDR3 comprises 13 residues. The CDR3 coding sequence is TGTGCCATCAGGAAGACACCGGGTGGAGAAGCTTTCTTT. It specifies CAIRKTPGGEAFF.

The V and J genes are TRBV7-9 and TRBJ1-1, with D maybe TRBD1 (5 bases). V lost 1 base, J lost 3 bases, and 12 bases lay in between. CDR1 and CDR2 from the germline V gene are SEHNR and FQNEAQ (reference sequence). The CDR3 consists of 15 residues. Written as DNA, the CDR3 is TGTGCCAGCAGCTTAGGGACACGCTTGTACACTGAAGCTTTCTTT. Residues: CASSLGTRLYTEAFF.

This clonotype occurred once. Relative to the germline gene, one junction end is altered; a read error may explain this. V gene TRBV27 combines with J gene TRBJ1-5; D call uncertain. The germline V gene encodes CDR1 MNHEY and CDR2 SMNVEV (reference sequence). The CDR3 totals 15 residues. The CDR3 protein is CASSLFPQPSQPRHF. The CDR3 nucleotides read TGTGCCAGCAGTTTATTTCCGCAACCAAGTCAGCCCCGGCATTTT.

This clonotype was observed a handful of times. The chain links TRBV11-2 to TRBJ1-2; D remains ambiguous. V was clipped by 5 bases and J by 2 bases, with 15 bases between them. The CDR3 is 15 amino acids. Germline V CDR1 and CDR2: SGHAT, FQNNGV. The DNA of the CDR3 is TGTGCCAGCAGCCCCCGGGTCGGCAGCAACTATGGCTACACCTTC. This gives the protein CASSPRVGSNYGYTF.

This clonotype occurred many times. The chain has TRBV6-5 and TRBJ1-2; no firm D call. The CDR3 consists of 14 residues. Per germline, CDR1 MNHEY and CDR2 SVGAGI. V gave up 4 bases and J gave up 3 bases, with 12 bases separating them. CDR3 region: CASSSYRVDYGYTF. The CDR3 region has the DNA TGTGCCAGCAGTTCTTACCGAGTGGACTATGGCTACACCTTC.

The table lists this clonotype with many counts. The V call is TRBV6-1, the J call TRBJ1-5, with no clear D. V dropped 3 bases and J dropped 4 bases, with 10 bases sitting between them. Germline CDR1 and CDR2: MNHNS and SASEGT. The CDR3 sequence is 14 residues long. The CDR3 DNA sequence: TGTGCCAGCAGTGATGGTTTCGAGAATCAGCCCCAGCATTTT. Translation: CASSDGFENQPQHF.

The V and J genes are TRBV12-3 or TRBV12-4 and TRBJ1-5; 8 positions agree with TRBD1. CDR3 length equals 15 residues. With 11 bases clipped from V and 1 base from J, the junction kept 10 bases outside the gene matches. This CDR3 is CASGQGGGSNQPQHF. Here the CDR3 DNA reads TGTGCCTCAGGACAGGGAGGCGGGAGCAATCAGCCCCAGCATTTT.

The chain uses TRBV20-1 and TRBJ1-1, with D uncertain. Per the germline V gene, CDR1 is DFQATT and CDR2 is SNEGSKA (reference sequence). The CDR3 length is 12 residues. DNA for the CDR3: TGCAGCCGCGGACGGATTAACACTGAAGCTTTCTTT. Its protein product is CSRGRINTEAFF.

About this clonotype itself: Because it lacks the conserved phenylalanine or tryptophan at the end, this CDR3 is likely a read error. This chain uses TRBV2 with TRBJ1-1; no clear D gene. Germline assignment: CDR1 SNHLY and CDR2 FYNNEI. The CDR3 length is 13 residues. Trimming cost V 3 bases and J 1 base, with 6 bases left between them. The chain's CDR3 is CASSDQANTEAFL. CDR3 nucleotide sequence: TGTGCCAGCAGTGACCAGGCGAACACTGAAGCTTTCCTT.

This clonotype occurred many times. The chain couples TRBV5-1 to TRBJ2-7, with 10 bases fitting TRBD2. CDR3 length equals 15 residues. Trimming removed 4 bases from V and 4 bases from J; junction bases left unmatched: 8. Per the germline V gene, CDR1 is SGHRS and CDR2 is YFSETQ. CDR3 residues: CASSVLAGVRYEQYF. The CDR3 nucleotides read TGCGCCAGCAGCGTTCTAGCGGGAGTTAGGTACGAGCAGTACTTC.

This chain uses TRBV10-3 with TRBJ2-5; D may match TRBD1 or TRBD2 (5 bases each). This CDR3 is built from 13 residues. V was trimmed by 7 bases and J by 3 bases, leaving 12 bases between them. Germline values: CDR1 ENHRY, CDR2 SYGVKD. The CDR3 reads CAIKDGAEETQYF. CDR3 DNA sequence: TGTGCCATCAAAGACGGGGCCGAAGAGACCCAGTACTTC.

To note about this clonotype: A read error may account for a junction end that differs from germline. The chain carries TRBV5-1 and TRBJ1-1; possible D gene TRBD1, 5 bases. CDR1 and CDR2 from the germline V gene are SGHRS and YFSETQ. The CDR3 length is 15 residues. The CDR3 coding sequence is TGCACCAGCATAGGGGCCCGTCAACGAGAAACTGAAGCTTTCTTT. This gives the protein CTSIGARQRETEAFF.

Concerning this clonotype itself: A much larger clone differs from this one at a single base, so this may be a read error. V usage is TRBV4-1 and J usage is TRBJ1-2; 8 positions agree with TRBD1. V trimming: 3 bases; J trimming: 10 bases; junction bases outside the gene matches: 13. The germline V gene has CDR1 MGHRA and CDR2 YSYEKL. The CDR3 runs to 15 residues. The CDR3 coding sequence is TGCGCCAGCAGCCATACTCCACAGGGGGATCGTGACTACACCTTC. Its translation is CASSHTPQGDRDYTF.

This clonotype was detected many times. The chain links TRBV12-3 or TRBV12-4 to TRBJ1-6; possibly TRBD1 for D (5 bases). Trimming stripped 3 bases from V and 8 bases from J, with 8 bases between. The CDR3 length is 13 residues. DNA for the CDR3: TGTGCCAGCAGTTTTCTGGGGGATTCACCCCTCCACTTT. Its protein is CASSFLGDSPLHF.

This clonotype occurred many times. This chain connects TRBV11-3 to TRBJ1-1; D is uncertain. The CDR3 runs 12 residues. Trimming took off 4 bases at V and 8 bases at J, with 11 bases between the two ends. Looked up from germline, CDR1 is SGHNT and CDR2 is YENEEA. DNA of the CDR3: TGTGCCAGCAGCTCCCGCGGTGGGGAAGCTTTCTTT. This codes for CASSSRGGEAFF.

The chain joins TRBV15 to TRBJ2-7; TRBD2 aligns across 11 bases. The CDR3 is 16 amino acids. Germline lookup yields CDR1 LNHNV and CDR2 YYDKDF (reference sequence). The trim removed 5 bases at V and 3 bases at J, leaving 9 bases unmatched. The CDR3 sequence: CATSDSVTSGDYEQYF. Written as DNA, the CDR3 is TGTGCCACCAGCGATTCTGTGACTAGCGGGGACTACGAGCAGTACTTC.

V and J are TRBV5-4 and TRBJ1-1; a possible D gene is TRBD1 (5 bases). Germline CDR1 reads SGHNT; CDR2 reads YYREEE (reference sequence). This CDR3 is 14 amino acids long. Trimming cost V 5 bases and J 1 base, with 12 bases left between them. The CDR3 here is CASRTTASNTEAFF. The DNA for the CDR3 is TGTGCCAGCAGAACGACAGCCTCGAACACTGAAGCTTTCTTT.

The chain has TRBV11-2 and TRBJ2-7, with TRBD1 matching 11 bases. The CDR3 is made up of 15 amino acids. With V trimmed by 1 base and J by 3 bases, 2 bases remained unmatched. The germline gives CDR1 SGHAT, CDR2 FQNNGV. The CDR3 sequence is CASSLGDRGFYEQYF. DNA for the CDR3: TGTGCCAGCAGCTTAGGGGACAGGGGGTTCTACGAGCAGTACTTC.

The table lists this clonotype with many counts. This chain joins TRBV9 and TRBJ1-5; D gene unclear. Trimming took 2 bases from V and 5 from J, leaving 11 bases between them. Germline CDR1 is SGDLS and CDR2 is YYNGEE. CDR3 length equals 14 residues. This chain's CDR3 is CASSVSPTDQPQHF. The CDR3 coding sequence is TGTGCCAGCAGCGTGAGCCCAACCGATCAGCCCCAGCATTTT.

This clonotype is a singleton in its sample. J is TRBJ2-5 and V is TRBV9; 11 nucleotides match TRBD1. The closer fit of TRBJ2-7 to the DNA end suggests the J call may be wrong. The CDR3 is made up of 14 amino acids. Germline V gives CDR1 SGDLS, CDR2 YYNGEE. CDR3 nucleotides: TGTGCCAGCCCTCCCGGGACAGGGGGTCGCGAGCAGTACTTC. Its protein product is CASPPGTGGREQYF.

This clonotype was detected only a few times. V and J are TRBV15 and TRBJ1-1; D gene uncertain. V was cut by 5 bases and J by 6 bases, with 13 bases left in between. Germline V gene sequence: CDR1 LNHNV, CDR2 YYDKDF (reference sequence). The CDR3 is 13 amino acids. The CDR3 nucleotides read TGTGCCACCAGCTCCACCGAGAGGGCTGAAGCTTTCTTT. Its translation: CATSSTERAEAFF.

There are many counts of this clonotype. The chain uses TRBV20-1 and TRBJ1-4; 9 bases are shared with TRBD1. V trimming: 7 bases; J trimming: 0 bases; junction bases outside the gene matches: 18. The CDR3 is made up of 19 amino acids. CDR1 and CDR2 (germline): DFQATT, SNEGSKA (reference sequence). CDR3 bases: TGCAGTGGTCGGGCCGGGACAGGGCCTCCCATTGCAACTAATGAAAAACTGTTTTTT. This encodes CSGRAGTGPPIATNEKLFF.

This clonotype was recorded at least ten times. V usage is TRBV20-1 and J usage is TRBJ1-5, with 9 bases that match TRBD1. Germline trimming cut 5 bases from V and 6 bases from J; bases unmatched to any gene: 8. Germline assignment: CDR1 DFQATT and CDR2 SNEGSKA (reference sequence). The CDR3 is 14 residues long. The chain's CDR3 is CSAPLQTGGQPQHF. In DNA form, the CDR3 reads TGCAGTGCTCCCCTACAGACAGGGGGTCAGCCCCAGCATTTT.

J is TRBJ2-5 and V is TRBV5-5, with D perhaps TRBD2 (6 bases). The V and J ends lost 3 bases and 5 bases respectively, with 14 bases between them. The CDR3 has 14 amino acids. Germline V gene lookup returns CDR1 SGHKS and CDR2 YYEKEE (reference sequence). The CDR3 nucleotides read TGTGCCAGCAGCTGGGGGGTGCCTGGGGAGACCCAGTACTTC. Translated: CASSWGVPGETQYF.

This chain links TRBV7-9 with TRBJ1-1, with D uncertain. Per germline, CDR1 SEHNR and CDR2 FQNEAQ (reference sequence). The CDR3 contains 16 residues. Trimming removed 5 bases at V and 4 bases at J, with 20 bases between. The CDR3 protein is CASSLGGSRSGTEAFF. The CDR3 DNA sequence: TGTGCCAGCAGCCTAGGAGGGTCTAGATCTGGCACTGAAGCTTTCTTT.

The chain has TRBV12-3 or TRBV12-4 and TRBJ1-2; D gene unclear. The ends were cut back, 0 bases at V and 5 bases at J, with 7 bases in the middle. The CDR3 length is 13 residues. The CDR3 nucleotides are TGTGCCAGCAGTTTAGCTTGGTCATATGGCTACACCTTC. As protein: CASSLAWSYGYTF.